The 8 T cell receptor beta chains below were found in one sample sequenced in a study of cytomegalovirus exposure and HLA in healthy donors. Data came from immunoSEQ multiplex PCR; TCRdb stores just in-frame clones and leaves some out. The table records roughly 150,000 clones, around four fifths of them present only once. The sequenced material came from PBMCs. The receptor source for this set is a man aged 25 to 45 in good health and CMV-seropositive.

Written as DNA, the CDR3 is TGTGCCAGCAGCTTAGTCGGGACAACTCTCACTGAAGCTTTCTTT. The encoded protein is CASSLVGTTLTEAFF. The genes are TRBV7-2 and TRBJ1-1; TRBD1 is a possible D gene (6 bases). The germline V gene encodes CDR1 SGHTA and CDR2 FQGNSA. The CDR3 covers 15 residues. The ends were cut back, 1 base at V and 4 bases at J, with 13 bases in the middle.

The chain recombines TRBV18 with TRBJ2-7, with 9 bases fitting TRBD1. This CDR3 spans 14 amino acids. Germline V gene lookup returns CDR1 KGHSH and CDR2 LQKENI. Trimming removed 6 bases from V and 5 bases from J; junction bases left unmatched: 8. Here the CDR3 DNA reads TGTGCCAGCTCGCGACAGGGGGTACGAGACGAGCAGTACTTC. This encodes CASSRQGVRDEQYF.

CDR3 residues: CASSVEAGVEAFF. CDR3 coding DNA: TGTGCCAGCAGCGTAGAAGCGGGCGTTGAAGCTTTCTTT. The rearrangement joins TRBV9 to TRBJ1-1; no definite D call. Germline assignment: CDR1 SGDLS and CDR2 YYNGEE. The CDR3 length is 13 residues. V lost 0 bases and J 7 bases, leaving 10 bases between the germline ends.

CDR3 region: CASSLRGTGTYEQYF. For the CDR3, the DNA is TGTGCCAGCTCACTGAGGGGGACAGGGACCTACGAGCAGTACTTC. This chain links TRBV18 with TRBJ2-7; 9 bases are a match to TRBD1. This CDR3 has 15 residues. Germline V gene data show CDR1 as KGHSH and CDR2 as LQKENI. V was clipped by 4 bases and J by 2 bases; unmatched bases: 6.

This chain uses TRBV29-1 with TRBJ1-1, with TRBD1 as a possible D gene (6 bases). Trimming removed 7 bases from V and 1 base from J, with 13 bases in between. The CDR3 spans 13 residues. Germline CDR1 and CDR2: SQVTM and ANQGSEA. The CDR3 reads CSELTTGNTEAFF. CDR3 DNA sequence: TGCAGCGAACTCACGACAGGGAACACTGAAGCTTTCTTT.

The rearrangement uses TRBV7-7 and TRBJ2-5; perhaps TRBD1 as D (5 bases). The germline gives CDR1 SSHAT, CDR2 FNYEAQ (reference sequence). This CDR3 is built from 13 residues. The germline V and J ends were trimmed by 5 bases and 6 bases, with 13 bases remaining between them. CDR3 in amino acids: CASSLSAGKTQYF. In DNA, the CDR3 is TGTGCCAGCAGCCTCAGCGCAGGGAAGACCCAGTACTTC.

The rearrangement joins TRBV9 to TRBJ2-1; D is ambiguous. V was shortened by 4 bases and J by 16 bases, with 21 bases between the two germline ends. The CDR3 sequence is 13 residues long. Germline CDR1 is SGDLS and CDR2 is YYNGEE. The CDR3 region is CASSTRANPEPFF. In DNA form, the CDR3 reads TGTGCCAGCAGCACCCGAGCGAACCCCGAGCCTTTCTTC.

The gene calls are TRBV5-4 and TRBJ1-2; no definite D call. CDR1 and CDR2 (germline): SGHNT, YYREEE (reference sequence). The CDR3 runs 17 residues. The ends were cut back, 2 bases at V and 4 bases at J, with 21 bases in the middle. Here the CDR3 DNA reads TGTGCCAGCAGCTTTGAAGGGATCAGAGCTCTAGCCTATGGCTACACCTTC. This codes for CASSFEGIRALAYGYTF.